This T cell receptor beta chain is from a study of T cell changes during pregnancy in multiple sclerosis. This clone was recorded once. Deletions cut 2 bases from V and 4 bases from J, with 8 bases between. Per germline, CDR1 SNHLY and CDR2 FYNNEI. This CDR3 contains 13 residues. This table comes from immunoSEQ multiplex PCR, and its TCRdb copy is limited to in-frame clones, with some not included. The table records about 70,000 clones, 92% of them present only once. The sequence was collected from a female donor with multiple sclerosis, enrolled in a pregnancy study. The sample here was CD4+ T cells from peripheral blood mononuclear cells, taken after pregnancy. The chain combines TRBV2 with TRBJ1-1; unclear D gene. The CDR3 sequence is CASSENGSTEAFF. The CDR3, as DNA: TGTGCCAGCAGTGAAAACGGGAGCACTGAAGCTTTCTTT.